This TCR beta chain was recovered during a study of shared clonotypes between healthy human individuals. HIV-negative, healthy adults without recent acute infections or vaccinations were the donors. Using immunoSEQ multiplex PCR, the repertoire was profiled, and TCRdb retains in-frame clones only, with some absent. The sample contains about 2.4 million clones, around 94% of which appear only once. The CDR3 is 15 amino acids. Germline V gene lookup returns CDR1 MGHRA and CDR2 YSYEKL. V lost 6 bases to trimming and J lost 4 bases, with 19 bases between them. Sequenced: naive CD4+ T cells sorted from blood. Subset denoted: CD45RA+ positively selected. J is TRBJ2-7 and V is TRBV4-1; D ambiguous. The sequence derives from a man aged 18 to 30 in good health. Written as DNA, the CDR3 is TGCGCCAGCAGTCAAACTCATAGGACGGTTTACGAGCAGTACTTC. As protein: CASSQTHRTVYEQYF.